A single sample gave rise to the 5 T cell receptor beta chains below, sequenced in a study of shared clonotypes between healthy human individuals (dated by TCRdb to 2020 to 2021). Library preparation was by the immunoSEQ multiplex PCR assay. The table was pulled from immuneACCESS by TCRdb, which kept in-frame rearrangements only. Such tables lose some clones; where checked, under half of the loss comes from unresolved V genes, and the rest has no known cause. For this sample there are about 2.3 million clones; around 90% appear just once. Clones ranked in the top ten supply 0.3% to 0.4% of the sample. Sequenced material: naive CD4+ T cells from PBMCs. The cell subset or site label, as the study defines it: CD45RA+ positively selected. These receptors all come from a man aged 18 to 30 in good health. Some clones in this sample may be carry-over from other donors' samples.

V usage is TRBV10-3 and J usage is TRBJ1-3; TRBD1 might be the D (6 bases). Germline loops: CDR1 ENHRY, CDR2 SYGVKD. The CDR3 extends over 16 amino acids. The germline V and J ends were trimmed by 3 bases and 0 bases, with 12 bases remaining between them. CDR3 bases: TGTGCCATCAGTGAAATAACAGGGAGCTCTGGAAACACCATATATTTT. Residues: CAISEITGSSGNTIYF.

This clone was picked up one time. Different DNA sequences within this sample yield the same CDR3. CDR3: CASSLGDRGLADTQYF. As DNA, the CDR3 is TGCGCCAGCAGCTTGGGGGACAGGGGGCTCGCAGATACGCAGTATTTT. The V call is TRBV5-1, the J call TRBJ2-3; 12 nucleotides agree with TRBD1. In germline, CDR1 is SGHRS, CDR2 YFSETQ. CDR3 length equals 16 residues. V shed 0 bases, J shed 4 bases, and the junction held 3 bases outside the gene matches. The complete variable domain, with remaining parts taken from reference TRBV5-1 and TRBJ2-3, reads KAGVTQTPRYLIKTRGQQVTLSCSPISGHRSVSWYQQTPGQGLQFLFEYFSETQRNKGNFPGRFSGRQFSNSRSEMNVSTLELGDSALYLCASSLGDRGLADTQYFGPGTRLTVL.

The DNA of the CDR3 is TGTGCCAGCAGCTTATACTCCAGGGGATTGAGGACACGCGATGAGCAGTTCTTC. It codes for CASSLYSRGLRTRDEQFF. This chain connects TRBV7-6 to TRBJ2-1, with a tentative D call TRBD1 (6 bases). V lost 2 bases, J lost 8 bases, and 25 bases lay in between. Germline V gives CDR1 SGHVS, CDR2 FNYEAQ. The CDR3 is made up of 18 amino acids. Using reference TRBV7-6 and TRBJ2-1 for the parts outside the CDR3, the full variable domain is GAGVSQSPRYKVTKRGQDVALRCDPISGHVSLYWYRQALGQGPEFLTYFNYEAQQDKSGLPNDRFSAERPEGSISTLTIQRTEQRDSAMYRCASSLYSRGLRTRDEQFFGPGTRLTVL.

In this sample, this clone turned up once. This sequence joins TRBV5-1 and TRBJ1-3; no clear D gene. Germline CDR1 reads SGHRS; CDR2 reads YFSETQ. The CDR3 is 15 amino acids. Trimming took 3 bases from V and 0 from J, leaving 10 bases between them. CDR3 loop: CASSSDVSSGNTIYF. The CDR3 DNA follows: TGCGCCAGCAGCTCGGACGTGAGCTCTGGAAACACCATATATTTT.

The chain couples TRBV27 to TRBJ1-5; 7 bases match TRBD1. V shed 5 bases, J shed 1 base, and the junction held 8 bases outside the gene matches. The CDR3 spans 16 residues. Germline CDR1 is MNHEY and CDR2 is SMNVEV (reference sequence). This CDR3 is CASSPHDRVSNQPQHF. For the CDR3, the DNA is TGTGCCAGCAGTCCCCACGACAGGGTCAGCAATCAGCCCCAGCATTTT.